Reported below is one T cell receptor beta chain. The data were taken from a study of blood T cell repertoires in COVID-19. For the study at large: COVID-19 samples from acute and convalescent phases originated in the United States, Italy and Spain. Nucleic acid was either cDNA or gDNA, and it came from T cells, B-cell-depleted T cells, or PBMCs.

Per the authors' pipeline: Reference gene primer amplification gave estimated nucleated cell counts. Method: immunoSEQ multiplex PCR; TCRdb's copy keeps in-frame clones and lacks some. V and J calls and clone size come straight from that table; D and trimming were deduced from the DNA. The profile shows some 170,000 clones, 70% to 80% of them singletons. The CDR3 extends over 15 amino acids. The junction had 7 bases not matched to a gene; V was cut back by 5 bases and J by 6 bases. Germline values: CDR1 SGHTA, CDR2 FQGNSA. This sequence originates from a woman aged 45-65 years with active or convalescent COVID-19. The sequenced material came from peripheral blood. This sequence joins TRBV7-2 and TRBJ2-7, with TRBD2 matching 13 bases. As DNA, the CDR3 is TGTGCCAGCAGCCCCACTAGCGGGGGGGCTGTCGAGCAGTACTTC. Protein: CASSPTSGGAVEQYF. Supplemented by reference TRBV7-2 and TRBJ2-7, the full variable domain reads GAGVSQSPSNKVTEKGKDVELRCDPISGHTALYWYRQSLGQGLEFLIYFQGNSAPDKSGLPSDRFSAERTGGSVSTLTIQRTQQEDSAVYLCASSPTSGGAVEQYFGPGTRLTVT.